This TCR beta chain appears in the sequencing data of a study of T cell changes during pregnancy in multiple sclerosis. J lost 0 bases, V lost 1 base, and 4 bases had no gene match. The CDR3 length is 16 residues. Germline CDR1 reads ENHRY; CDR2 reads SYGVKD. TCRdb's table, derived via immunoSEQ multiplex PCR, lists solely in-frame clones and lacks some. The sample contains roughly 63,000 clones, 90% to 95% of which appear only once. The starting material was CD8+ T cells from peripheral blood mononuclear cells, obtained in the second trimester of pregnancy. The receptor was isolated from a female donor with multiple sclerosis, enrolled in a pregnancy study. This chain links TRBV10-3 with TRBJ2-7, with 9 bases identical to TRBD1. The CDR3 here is CAISEYPGQGSYEQYF. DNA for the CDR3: TGTGCCATCAGTGAGTACCCGGGACAGGGCTCCTACGAGCAGTACTTC.